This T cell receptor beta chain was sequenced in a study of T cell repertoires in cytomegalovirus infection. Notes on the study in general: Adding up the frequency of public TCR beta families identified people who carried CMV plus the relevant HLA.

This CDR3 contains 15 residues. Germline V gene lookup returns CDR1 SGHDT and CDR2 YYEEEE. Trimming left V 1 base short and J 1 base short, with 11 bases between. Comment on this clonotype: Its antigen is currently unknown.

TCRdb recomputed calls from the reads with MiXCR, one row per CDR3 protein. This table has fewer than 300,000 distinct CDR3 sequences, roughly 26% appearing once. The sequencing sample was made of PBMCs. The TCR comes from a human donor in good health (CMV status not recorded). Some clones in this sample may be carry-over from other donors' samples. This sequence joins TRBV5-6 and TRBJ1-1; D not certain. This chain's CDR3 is CASSLSETGNTEAFF. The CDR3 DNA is TGTGCCAGCAGCTTGAGTGAGACGGGGAACACTGAAGCTTTCTTT.